The 21 T cell receptor beta chains presented below share a single source sample, sequenced in a study of shared clonotypes between healthy human individuals. Here immunoSEQ multiplex PCR was the method, and the copy in TCRdb shows in-frame clones only, minus some. This sample yields roughly 2,000,000 clones, of which around 95% are seen a single time; about 1.7% belongs to the top ten. Naive CD8 isolation took CD45RO-negative cells positively selected for CCR7 and excluded terminally differentiated effector memory CD45RA+ cells. The sample comprised naive CD8+ T cells from PBMCs. The receptors were gathered from a man aged 18 to 29 in good health. Some clones in this sample may be carry-over from other donors' samples.

The V call is TRBV28, the J call TRBJ2-7; TRBD2 is a possible D gene (6 bases). The germline V gene encodes CDR1 MDHEN and CDR2 SYDVKM. The CDR3 length is 14 residues. The V and J ends lost 5 bases and 10 bases respectively, with 21 bases between them. CDR3 sequence reads: CASSLFMSPEGQYF. CDR3 DNA sequence: TGTGCCAGCAGTCTGTTTATGTCTCCGGAGGGTCAGTACTTC.

This clone was observed once. J is TRBJ2-1 and V is TRBV13; tentatively, D is TRBD1 (7 bases). The V end was cut by 4 bases, the J end by 8 bases, with 21 bases between. This CDR3 spans 16 amino acids. Germline loops: CDR1 PRHDT, CDR2 FYEKMQ (reference sequence). The CDR3 loop is CASSSAQGGEAHEQFF. DNA of the CDR3: TGTGCCAGCAGCTCAGCTCAGGGGGGTGAGGCCCATGAGCAGTTCTTC.

The chain links TRBV27 to TRBJ2-3; TRBD2 agrees at 9 bases. Germline V gene data show CDR1 as MNHEY and CDR2 as SMNVEV (reference sequence). CDR3 size: 17 residues. V gave up 6 bases and J gave up 3 bases; unmatched junction bases: 13. CDR3 sequence: CASSPPGLAVITDTQYF. The DNA of the CDR3 is TGTGCCAGCAGCCCACCGGGACTAGCTGTTATTACAGATACGCAGTATTTT.

This chain joins TRBV7-9 and TRBJ1-3, with D uncertain. The germline V gene encodes CDR1 SEHNR and CDR2 FQNEAQ (reference sequence). Trimming pared 1 base from V and 0 bases from J, leaving 13 bases between. The CDR3 is 17 residues long. CDR3 loop: CASSLGDREGSGNTIYF. The CDR3 DNA reads as TGTGCCAGCAGCTTAGGAGACCGGGAAGGCTCTGGAAACACCATATATTTT.

This clone came up once. The chain links TRBV29-1 to TRBJ2-5; D tentatively fits TRBD1 or TRBD2 (6 bases each). The last part of the DNA fits TRBJ2-7 better; the J call may be wrong. The CDR3 spans 13 residues. From germline, CDR1 is SQVTM and CDR2 ANQGSEA. The DNA of the CDR3 is TGCAGCGTTTTCCTTCCGGGGGCTTACGAGCAGTACTTC. Translated: CSVFLPGAYEQYF.

The genes are TRBV5-1 and TRBJ1-1; TRBD1 matches 9 bases. This CDR3 contains 16 residues. Germline lookup yields CDR1 SGHRS and CDR2 YFSETQ. V shed 3 bases and J 8 bases; nucleotides not matched to a gene: 14. This CDR3 reads CASSSTITGGAEEAFF. The CDR3, as DNA: TGCGCCAGCAGCTCAACGATAACAGGGGGCGCGGAGGAAGCTTTCTTT. The whole variable domain, remainder taken from reference TRBV5-1 and TRBJ1-1, is KAGVTQTPRYLIKTRGQQVTLSCSPISGHRSVSWYQQTPGQGLQFLFEYFSETQRNKGNFPGRFSGRQFSNSRSEMNVSTLELGDSALYLCASSSTITGGAEEAFFGQGTRLTVV.

The V gene is TRBV5-1, the J gene TRBJ1-2, with a possible D match to TRBD1 (5 bases). CDR3 length: 14 residues. With 4 bases removed from V and 12 bases from J, the gap between germline ends came to 22 bases. Germline values: CDR1 SGHRS, CDR2 YFSETQ. For the CDR3, the DNA is TGCGCCAGCAGCCCCAGCCGGGACGGCCTTGAGCACACCTTC. Encoded protein: CASSPSRDGLEHTF.

This rearrangement joins TRBV21-1 to TRBJ1-2. TRBV21-1 corresponds to a pseudogene. The CDR3 is 14 amino acids. The CDR3 DNA sequence: TGTGCCAGCAGCAAAGCATTGGAGTTTAAGGGCTACACCTTC. Encoded protein: CASSKALEFKGYTF.

The J gene is TRBJ1-5, the V gene TRBV7-2; D is possibly TRBD1 (5 bases). Per the germline V gene, CDR1 is SGHTA and CDR2 is FQGNSA. Trimming shortened V by 5 bases and J by 5 bases, and 13 bases separated the two germline ends. The CDR3 totals 14 residues. The DNA for the CDR3 is TGTGCCAGCAGCCCCCTCGCCAGGGATCAGCCCCAGCATTTT. Its protein product is CASSPLARDQPQHF.

The J gene is TRBJ2-3, the V gene TRBV2; D may match TRBD1 or TRBD2 (7 bases each). This CDR3 spans 14 amino acids. Germline lookup yields CDR1 SNHLY and CDR2 FYNNEI. The ends were cut back, 4 bases at V and 3 bases at J, with 11 bases in the middle. CDR3 in amino acids: CASSGEGATDTQYF. CDR3 DNA: TGTGCCAGCAGTGGGGAGGGGGCAACAGATACGCAGTATTTT.

This chain connects TRBV29-1 to TRBJ1-2, with D perhaps TRBD1 (5 bases). CDR3 size: 12 residues. Germline V gives CDR1 SQVTM, CDR2 ANQGSEA. V gave up 3 bases and J gave up 8 bases, with 13 bases separating them. The CDR3 here is CSVDQGGIGYTF. The CDR3 DNA sequence: TGCAGCGTTGACCAGGGCGGGATCGGCTACACCTTC.

This chain uses TRBV15 with TRBJ1-1; D is undetermined. With 3 bases removed from V and 10 bases from J, the gap between germline ends came to 18 bases. The CDR3 is 14 amino acids. In germline, CDR1 is LNHNV, CDR2 YYDKDF (reference sequence). The CDR3 loop reads CATSSSRGLEAAFF. As DNA, the CDR3 is TGTGCCACCAGCAGTTCTCGGGGTTTGGAGGCAGCTTTCTTT.

This clone was seen once. The chain has TRBV7-9 and TRBJ2-6; the D is unclear. CDR1 and CDR2 (germline): SEHNR, FQNEAQ (reference sequence). Trimming cost V 6 bases and J 1 base, with 13 bases left between them. The CDR3 runs 16 residues. The CDR3 loop is CASSHHLDSGANVLTF. The CDR3 DNA is TGTGCCAGCAGTCACCACCTGGATTCTGGGGCCAACGTCCTGACTTTC.

The V and J genes are TRBV7-3 and TRBJ1-3; a weak D match, TRBD1 (6 bases). V lost 9 bases, J lost 3 bases, and 21 bases lay in between. CDR1 SGHTA and CDR2 FQGTGA come from the germline V gene. The CDR3 length is 16 residues. The DNA of the CDR3 is TGTGCCAGGAGGGGCTGGGGGCAATCTAATGGAAACACCATATATTTT. Protein sequence: CARRGWGQSNGNTIYF.

This clone occurred a few times. This sequence joins TRBV5-1 and TRBJ2-7, with 9 bases fitting TRBD2. Germline lookup yields CDR1 SGHRS and CDR2 YFSETQ. The CDR3 totals 15 residues. V lost 2 bases and J lost 4; bases outside the gene matches: 7. Here the CDR3 reads CASSFTASGAYEQYF. Written as DNA, the CDR3 is TGCGCCAGCAGCTTTACGGCTAGCGGGGCTTACGAGCAGTACTTC.

The rearrangement joins TRBV9 to TRBJ1-2; D gene ambiguous. Trimming removed 4 bases at V and 2 bases at J, with 6 bases between. The CDR3 has 12 amino acids. The germline gives CDR1 SGDLS, CDR2 YYNGEE. CDR3 in amino acids: CASSPKNYGYTF. In DNA, the CDR3 is TGTGCCAGCAGCCCGAAAAACTATGGCTACACCTTC.

The chain links TRBV6-1 to TRBJ1-3; D not resolved. Trimming removed 11 bases at V and 3 bases at J, with 11 bases between. The germline V gene encodes CDR1 MNHNS and CDR2 SASEGT. CDR3 length equals 12 residues. CDR3 residues: CAGGILGNTIYF. CDR3 coding DNA: TGTGCCGGCGGGATTCTTGGAAACACCATATATTTT.

The chain links TRBV11-3 to TRBJ2-5; 9 bases fit TRBD2. Germline assignment: CDR1 SGHNT and CDR2 YENEEA. The V gene end was trimmed by 3 bases and the J gene end by 0 bases; junction bases not matched to a gene: 8. The CDR3 is 17 residues long. DNA of the CDR3: TGTGCCAGCAGCTTGAGGATAGCGGGAGACTACCAAGAGACCCAGTACTTC. Translated: CASSLRIAGDYQETQYF.

The J gene is TRBJ2-1, the V gene TRBV5-6; perhaps D is TRBD1 or TRBD2 (5 bases each). V was shortened by 4 bases and J by 6 bases, with 17 bases between the two germline ends. This CDR3 has 15 amino acids. Per the germline V gene, CDR1 is SGHDT and CDR2 is YYEEEE. The CDR3 protein is CASSPRGRIGNEQFF. Here the CDR3 DNA reads TGTGCCAGCAGCCCCCGGGGCCGAATCGGCAATGAGCAGTTCTTC.

This chain links TRBV2 with TRBJ2-3; D uncertain. This CDR3 is 13 amino acids long. The V end was cut by 0 bases, the J end by 4 bases, with 5 bases between. The V gene's germline CDR1 is SNHLY and CDR2 FYNNEI. The CDR3 here is CASSEALPDTQYF. DNA for the CDR3: TGTGCCAGCAGTGAAGCGCTCCCAGATACGCAGTATTTT.

The rearrangement links TRBV6-1 to TRBJ1-2, with D possibly TRBD1 on 6 matching bases. Trimming left V 6 bases short and J 0 bases short, with 20 bases between. The germline V gene has CDR1 MNHNS and CDR2 SASEGT. The CDR3 loop spans 17 amino acids. This CDR3 is CASRETLVGQTNYGYTF. The CDR3 region has the DNA TGTGCCAGCAGGGAAACCCTTGTCGGACAGACTAACTATGGCTACACCTTC.